This TCR beta chain was obtained from a study of blood T cell repertoires in COVID-19. The overall study: Spain, Italy and the United States supplied samples that represented acute and convalescent COVID-19. T cells, B-cell-depleted T cells, or PBMCs provided the cDNA or gDNA that served as material.

V was pared by 3 bases and J by 2 bases, with 9 bases of the junction left unmatched. The CDR3 is 17 residues long. The germline V gene has CDR1 LNHNV and CDR2 YYDKDF (reference sequence). Data came from immunoSEQ multiplex PCR; TCRdb stores just in-frame clones and leaves some out. Among around 230,000 clones listed, about 87% were seen once. Enrollees, about 18 to 89 years old, lived in 24 US areas. Grouping used clinical history reported by participants in a survey and questionnaire. The sequence was collected from a woman between 35 and 50 years old with acute COVID-19. Sequencing used PBMCs or T cells enriched from blood (not recorded which). The chain couples TRBV15 to TRBJ2-7; 11 bases line up with TRBD2. The CDR3 spells CATSRASLAGVTYEQYV. DNA of the CDR3: TGTGCCACCAGCAGGGCTTCACTAGCGGGAGTTACCTACGAGCAGTACGTC.